This T cell receptor (beta chain) originates from a study of CD8 T cells in Susac syndrome. CDR1 is SGHDN, CDR2 FVKESK, per germline. The CDR3 is 13 amino acids. The authors reverse transcribed roughly 0.5 to 1 ug RNA with random hexamers. TCR beta CDR3 was amplified by immunoSEQ covering 54 Vbeta and 13 Jbeta. From the immunoSEQ multiplex PCR reads, TCRdb called clonotypes with MiXCR, one entry per CDR3 protein. The sample gives a few hundred thousand distinct CDR3 sequences, around nine tenths of which show up once; 0.18% is in the top ten. Remarks on this clonotype: One end of the junction is discordant with germline, which a read error may explain.

V gene TRBV14 combines with J gene TRBJ2-7; D may be TRBD1 (5 bases). The specimen was CD8+ T cells from PBMCs. This TCR was sampled from a human donor with multiple sclerosis. CDR3 amino acids: CASSHAGHPCPHF. CDR3 DNA: TGTGCCAGCAGCCACGCCGGACACCCTTGCCCCCACTTC.